This T cell receptor (beta chain) emerged from a study of cytomegalovirus exposure and HLA in healthy donors. The overall study: The study's early data release held around 85 million unique TCRs from HLA-typed donors.

Broader study findings: From TCR beta sequences, most subjects' HLA-A and HLA-B alleles were reportedly predicted accurately. Most observed TCR sequences were rare, whereas some public TCRs were detected in many donors.

The PCR was carried out with 60 Vbeta primers and 13 Jbeta primers. Method: immunoSEQ multiplex PCR; TCRdb's copy keeps in-frame clones and lacks some. The sample consists of some 120,000 clones, roughly 70% of them appearing once. In regard to this clone: The antigen remains unidentified.

The V segment lost 5 bases and the J segment 0 bases; nucleotides outside the gene matches: 14. Germline-derived CDR1 and CDR2 are SGHAT and FQNNGV. CDR3 length: 19 residues. The sequenced sample was PBMCs. The chain uses TRBV11-2 and TRBJ1-5; 9 nucleotides align to TRBD1. This clonotype was sampled from a woman aged 40 to 50 in good health and CMV-seropositive. The DNA of the CDR3 is TGTGCCAGCAGCCAAATAAGGGGACAGGGTCCTTATAGCAATCAGCCCCAGCATTTT. Translated: CASSQIRGQGPYSNQPQHF.